A selection of T cell receptor beta chains follows, all from one sample in a study of quantifying T cell responses using KT2 cells. TCRdb fed the UMI-ligation and nested PCR reads into MiXCR, producing one record per CDR3 protein. Of about 33,000 distinct CDR3 sequences in the sample, about 9.3% were seen once. Sequencing was carried out using PBMCs spiked with cells of the T cell clone KT2. The receptors originated from a human donor. The CDR3 runs from the conserved cysteine through the conserved F or W. The D gene is left open where the match is weak.

v_gene	j_gene	d_gene	CDR3aa
TRBV29-1	TRBJ1-5	TRBD1	CSVTGGQNQPQHF
TRBV6-5	TRBJ2-3	TRBD2	CASRGLAGDTQYF
TRBV6-2/TRBV6-3	TRBJ2-5	TRBD2	CASSFGRRETQYF
TRBV7-2	TRBJ2-5	TRBD2	CASSSLSGGQETQYF
TRBV5-1	TRBJ1-4	TRBD1	CASSLRIQGFNEKLFF
TRBV5-1	TRBJ1-4	-	CASRPAGATNEKLFF
TRBV4-3	TRBJ2-3	-	CASSQGLGGSRTDTQYF
TRBV6-1	TRBJ1-4	-	CARALIDSRTNEKLFF
TRBV29-1	TRBJ2-5	-	CSVRTDQETQYF
TRBV20-1	TRBJ2-2	TRBD1	CSGSGQGANTGELFF
TRBV7-2	TRBJ2-7	-	CASSRPPSSYEQYF
TRBV7-2	TRBJ2-1	TRBD2	CASSLVGGGINEQFF
TRBV3-1	TRBJ2-3	-	CASSHRARQTDTQYF
TRBV6-1	TRBJ2-1	-	CASSSLGGREQFF
TRBV12-3/TRBV12-4	TRBJ1-4	-	CASSYHGEKLFF
TRBV12-3/TRBV12-4	TRBJ1-1	TRBD1	CASSLLGTGVAEAFF
TRBV7-2	TRBJ1-1	-	CASSHTGNTEAFF
TRBV5-1	TRBJ2-1	TRBD1	CASSSAGTANNEQFF
TRBV12-3/TRBV12-4	TRBJ2-3	-	CASSLYRGTDTQYF
TRBV14	TRBJ1-1	-	CASSQDWGRGLTNTEAFF
TRBV13	TRBJ2-7	-	CASSLGRSYEQYF
TRBV7-8	TRBJ1-2	TRBD1	CASSPGQGQNYGYTF
TRBV3-1	TRBJ2-3	-	CASSQSWGTGTDTQYF
TRBV3-1	TRBJ2-7	-	CASSQESGSSYEQYF
TRBV4-2	TRBJ2-3	TRBD2	CASSQPIRAGGPYLTDTQYF
TRBV12-3/TRBV12-4	TRBJ1-4	TRBD1	CASSNGRGREKLFF
TRBV7-9	TRBJ2-2	-	CASSLGRYGELFF
TRBV6-5	TRBJ1-4	-	CASSYRGGNEKLFF
TRBV24-1	TRBJ2-2	TRBD1	CATSDATGVDGELFF
TRBV28	TRBJ2-7	TRBD1	CASGGAGTGSYEQYF
TRBV20-1	TRBJ2-7	-	CSARGDEQYF